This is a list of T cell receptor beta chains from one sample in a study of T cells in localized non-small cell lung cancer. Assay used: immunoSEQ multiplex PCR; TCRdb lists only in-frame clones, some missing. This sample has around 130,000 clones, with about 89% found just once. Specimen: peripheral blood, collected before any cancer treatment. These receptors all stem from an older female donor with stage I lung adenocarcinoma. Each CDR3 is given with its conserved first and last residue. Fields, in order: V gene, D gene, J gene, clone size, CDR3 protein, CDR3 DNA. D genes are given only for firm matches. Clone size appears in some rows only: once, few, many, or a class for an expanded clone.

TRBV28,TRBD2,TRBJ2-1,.,CASSPTSGSSYNEQFF,TGTGCCAGCAGTCCGACTAGCGGGAGCTCCTACAATGAGCAGTTCTTC
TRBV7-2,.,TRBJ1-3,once,CASSFSLQTLHSGNTIYF,TGTGCCAGCAGCTTCTCCTTACAAACGCTACACTCTGGAAACACCATATATTTT
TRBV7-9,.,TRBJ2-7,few,CASSFAGDTYEQYF,TGTGCCAGCAGCTTTGCGGGGGACACTTACGAGCAGTACTTC
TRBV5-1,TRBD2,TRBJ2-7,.,CASRSGTSGYEQYF,TGCGCCAGCAGGTCCGGGACTAGCGGATACGAGCAGTACTTC
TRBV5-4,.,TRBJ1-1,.,CASSWGRSMNTEAFF,TGTGCCAGCAGCTGGGGACGGTCTATGAACACTGAAGCTTTCTTT
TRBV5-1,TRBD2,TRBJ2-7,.,CASSSTWLAGRYEQYF,TGCGCCAGCAGCTCTACCTGGCTAGCGGGAAGGTACGAGCAGTACTTC
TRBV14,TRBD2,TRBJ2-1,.,CASSQDPSLAGTEQFF,TGTGCCAGCAGCCAAGATCCTTCGCTAGCGGGAACTGAGCAGTTCTTC
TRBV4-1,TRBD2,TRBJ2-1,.,CASSQVGEGGYEQFF,TGCGCCAGCAGCCAAGTTGGGGAGGGAGGGTATGAGCAGTTCTTC
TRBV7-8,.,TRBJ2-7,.,CASSFPLSTYEQYF,TGTGCCAGCAGCTTTCCGCTCTCCACCTACGAGCAGTACTTC
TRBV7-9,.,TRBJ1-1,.,CASSLRQENTEAFF,TGTGCCAGCAGCTTAAGACAAGAGAACACTGAAGCTTTCTTT
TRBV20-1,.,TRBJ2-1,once,CSASTLNEQFF,TGCAGTGCTAGTACCCTCAATGAGCAGTTCTTC
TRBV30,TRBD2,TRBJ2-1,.,CAWRPPLAGRNEQFF,TGTGCCTGGAGGCCTCCGCTAGCGGGAAGAAATGAGCAGTTCTTC
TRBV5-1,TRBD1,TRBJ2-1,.,CASSLIGQVNNEQFF,TGCGCCAGCAGCTTGATTGGACAGGTTAACAATGAGCAGTTCTTC
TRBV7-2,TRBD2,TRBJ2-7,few,CASTRAGSYEQYF,TGTGCCAGCACCCGAGCGGGGAGCTACGAGCAGTACTTC
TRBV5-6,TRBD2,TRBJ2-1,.,CASVSSSGIEIWNEQFF,TGTGCCAGCGTTAGTTCTAGCGGGATTGAGATATGGAATGAGCAGTTCTTC
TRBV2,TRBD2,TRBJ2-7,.,CASSPGTSGSEQYF,TGTGCCAGCAGTCCTGGGACTAGCGGGTCCGAGCAGTACTTC
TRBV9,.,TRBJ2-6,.,CASSSGANVLTF,TGTGCCTCCAGCTCTGGGGCCAACGTCCTGACTTTC
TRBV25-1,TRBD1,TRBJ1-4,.,CASSEGTGKWTNEKLFF,TGTGCCAGCAGTGAAGGGACAGGGAAGTGGACTAATGAAAAACTGTTTTTT
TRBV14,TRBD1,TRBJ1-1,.,CASSRYPTGKTVAEAFF,TGTGCCAGCAGCCGATACCCGACAGGGAAGACCGTGGCTGAAGCTTTCTTT
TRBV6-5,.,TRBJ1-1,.,CASKIPGRDEAFF,TGTGCCAGCAAAATTCCAGGGCGCGATGAAGCTTTCTTT
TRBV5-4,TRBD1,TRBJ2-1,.,CASSLGRAGGIYNEQFF,TGTGCCAGCAGCTTGGGTAGGGCAGGGGGCATTTACAATGAGCAGTTCTTC
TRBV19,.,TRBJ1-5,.,CASSGARSNQPQHF,TGTGCCAGTAGCGGGGCTAGGAGCAATCAGCCCCAGCATTTT
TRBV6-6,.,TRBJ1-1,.,CASSYSGAGNTEAFF,TGCGCCAGCAGTTACTCCGGGGCTGGGAACACTGAAGCTTTCTTT
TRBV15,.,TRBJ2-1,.,CATSRDPGRGYNEQFF,TGTGCCACCAGCAGAGACCCCGGGCGAGGTTACAATGAGCAGTTCTTC
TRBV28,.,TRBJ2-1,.,CASSEGGYNEQFF,TGTGCCAGCAGTGAAGGGGGCTACAATGAGCAGTTCTTC
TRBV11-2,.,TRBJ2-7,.,CASSLTRQGGSYEQYF,TGTGCCAGCAGCTTAACGAGACAGGGAGGGTCCTACGAGCAGTACTTC
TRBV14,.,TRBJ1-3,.,CASSQDGPTIYF,TGTGCCAGCAGCCAAGATGGTCCCACCATATATTTT
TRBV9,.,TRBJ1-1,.,CASSVEGSRGTEAFF,TGTGCCAGCAGCGTAGAAGGGTCTCGAGGGACTGAAGCTTTCTTT
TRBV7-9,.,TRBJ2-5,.,CASRILDQETQYF,TGTGCCAGCCGCATTCTCGATCAAGAGACCCAGTACTTC
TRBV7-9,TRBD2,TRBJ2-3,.,CASSLVPSGITDTQYF,TGTGCCAGCAGCTTAGTTCCTAGCGGGATCACAGATACGCAGTATTTT
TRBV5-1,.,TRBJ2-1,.,CASGPGAAEQFF,TGCGCCAGCGGGCCGGGAGCCGCTGAGCAGTTCTTC
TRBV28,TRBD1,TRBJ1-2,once,CASSEKLGGGGDGYTF,TGTGCCAGCAGTGAGAAGCTAGGGGGAGGGGGCGATGGCTACACCTTC
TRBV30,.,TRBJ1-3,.,CAWSVLGNTIYF,TGTGCCTGGAGTGTACTCGGAAACACCATATATTTT
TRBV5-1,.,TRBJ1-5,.,CASSSGEGPNQPQHF,TGCGCCAGCAGCTCCGGAGAGGGCCCCAATCAGCCCCAGCATTTT
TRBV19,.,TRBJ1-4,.,CASSIHGEGELFF,TGTGCCAGTAGTATACACGGAGAAGGTGAACTGTTTTTT
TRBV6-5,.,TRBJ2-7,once,CASSYSNWREQYF,TGTGCCAGCAGTTACTCGAATTGGCGCGAGCAGTACTTC
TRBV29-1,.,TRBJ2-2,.,CSVGAGRANTGELFF,TGCAGCGTTGGGGCCGGGCGCGCGAACACCGGGGAGCTGTTTTTT
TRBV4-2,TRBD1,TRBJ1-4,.,CASSLETGVYEKLFF,TGTGCCAGCAGCCTCGAGACAGGGGTCTATGAAAAACTGTTTTTT
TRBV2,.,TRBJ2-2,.,CASSESSFGGELFF,TGTGCCAGCAGTGAAAGTTCTTTCGGGGGGGAGCTGTTTTTT
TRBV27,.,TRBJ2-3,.,CASSWTGGADTQYF,TGTGCCAGCAGCTGGACAGGAGGGGCAGATACGCAGTATTTT
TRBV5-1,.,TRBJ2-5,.,CASTSAQEAQYF,TGCGCCAGCACATCGGCGCAAGAGGCCCAGTACTTC